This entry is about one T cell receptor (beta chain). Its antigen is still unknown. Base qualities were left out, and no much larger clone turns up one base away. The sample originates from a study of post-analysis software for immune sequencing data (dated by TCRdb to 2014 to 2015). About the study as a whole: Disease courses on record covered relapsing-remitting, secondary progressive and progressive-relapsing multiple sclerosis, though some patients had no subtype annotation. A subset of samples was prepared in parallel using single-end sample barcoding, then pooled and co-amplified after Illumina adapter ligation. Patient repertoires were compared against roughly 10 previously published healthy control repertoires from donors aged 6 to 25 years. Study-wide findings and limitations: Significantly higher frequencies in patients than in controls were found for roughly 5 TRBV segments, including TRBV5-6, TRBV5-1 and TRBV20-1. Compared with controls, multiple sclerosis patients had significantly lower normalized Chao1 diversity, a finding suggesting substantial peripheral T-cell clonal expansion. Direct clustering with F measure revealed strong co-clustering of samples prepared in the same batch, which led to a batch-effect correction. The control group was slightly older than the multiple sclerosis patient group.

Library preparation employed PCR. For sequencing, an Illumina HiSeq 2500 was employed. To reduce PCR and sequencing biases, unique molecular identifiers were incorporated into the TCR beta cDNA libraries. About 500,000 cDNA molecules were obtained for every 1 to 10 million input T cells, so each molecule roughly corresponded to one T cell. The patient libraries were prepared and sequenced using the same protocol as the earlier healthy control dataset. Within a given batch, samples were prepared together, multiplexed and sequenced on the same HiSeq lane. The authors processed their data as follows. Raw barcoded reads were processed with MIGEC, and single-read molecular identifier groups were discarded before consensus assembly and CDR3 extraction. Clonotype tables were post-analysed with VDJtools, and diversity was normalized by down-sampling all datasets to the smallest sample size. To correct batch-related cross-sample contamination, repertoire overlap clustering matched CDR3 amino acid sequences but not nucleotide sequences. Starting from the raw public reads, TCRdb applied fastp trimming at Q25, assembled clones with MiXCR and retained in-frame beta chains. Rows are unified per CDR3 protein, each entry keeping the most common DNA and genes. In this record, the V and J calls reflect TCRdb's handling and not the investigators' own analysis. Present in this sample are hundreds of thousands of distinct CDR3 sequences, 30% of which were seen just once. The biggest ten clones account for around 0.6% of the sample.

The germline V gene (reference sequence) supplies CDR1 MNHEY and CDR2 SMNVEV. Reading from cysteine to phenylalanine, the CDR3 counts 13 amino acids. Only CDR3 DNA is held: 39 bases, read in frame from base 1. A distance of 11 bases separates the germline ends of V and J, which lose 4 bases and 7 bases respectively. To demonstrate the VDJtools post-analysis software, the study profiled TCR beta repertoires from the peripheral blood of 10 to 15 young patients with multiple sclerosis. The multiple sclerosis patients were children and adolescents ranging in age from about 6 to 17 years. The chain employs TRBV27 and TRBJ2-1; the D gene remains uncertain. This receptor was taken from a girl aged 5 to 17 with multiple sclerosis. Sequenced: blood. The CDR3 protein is CASSYVTTNEQFF. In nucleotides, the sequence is TGTGCCAGCAGTTATGTTACTACGAATGAGCAGTTCTTC.